The present T cell receptor (beta chain) was sequenced within a study of blood T cell repertoires in COVID-19. In terms of age and location, participants ranged from about 18 to 90 years and lived in about 25 US areas. The V gene lost 6 bases and the J gene lost 15 bases, with 24 bases spanning the gap. The CDR3 consists of 15 residues. Germline V gene data show CDR1 as KGHSH and CDR2 as LQKENI. Only in-frame clones appear in the TCRdb table, and some are missing; sequencing was by immunoSEQ multiplex PCR. The sample has 200,000 to 250,000 clones, 84% seen once. The clonotype comes from a man in his 60s who had recovered from COVID-19. Material: PBMCs or T cells enriched from blood (not recorded which). This chain joins TRBV18 and TRBJ1-6, with D possibly being TRBD1 (5 bases). The CDR3 loop reads CASSPAPARVDSLHF. CDR3 DNA sequence: TGTGCCAGCTCCCCAGCCCCGGCCAGAGTCGACAGCCTCCACTTT.